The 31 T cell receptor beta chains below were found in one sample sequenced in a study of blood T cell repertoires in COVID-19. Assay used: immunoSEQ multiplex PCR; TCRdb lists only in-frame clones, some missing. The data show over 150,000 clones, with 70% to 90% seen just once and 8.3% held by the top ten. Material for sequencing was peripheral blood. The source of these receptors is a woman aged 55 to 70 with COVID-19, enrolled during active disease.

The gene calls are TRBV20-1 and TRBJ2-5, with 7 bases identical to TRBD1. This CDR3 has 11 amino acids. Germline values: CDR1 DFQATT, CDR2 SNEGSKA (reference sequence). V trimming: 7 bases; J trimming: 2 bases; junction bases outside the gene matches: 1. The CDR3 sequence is CSGDSQETQYF. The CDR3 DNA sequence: TGCAGTGGGGACAGTCAAGAGACCCAGTACTTC.

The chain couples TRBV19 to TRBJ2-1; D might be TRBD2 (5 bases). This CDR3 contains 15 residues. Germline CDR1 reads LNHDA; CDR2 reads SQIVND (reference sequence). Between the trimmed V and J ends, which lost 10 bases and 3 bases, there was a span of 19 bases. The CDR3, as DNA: TGTGCCACTTCCCACCCCCCGGGGTTCTACAATGAGCAGTTCTTC. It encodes CATSHPPGFYNEQFF. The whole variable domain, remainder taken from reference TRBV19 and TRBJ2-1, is DGGITQSPKYLFRKEGQNVTLSCEQNLNHDAMYWYRQDPGQGLRLIYYSQIVNDFQKGDIAEGYSVSREKKESFPLTVTSAQKNPTAFYLCATSHPPGFYNEQFFGPGTRLTVL.

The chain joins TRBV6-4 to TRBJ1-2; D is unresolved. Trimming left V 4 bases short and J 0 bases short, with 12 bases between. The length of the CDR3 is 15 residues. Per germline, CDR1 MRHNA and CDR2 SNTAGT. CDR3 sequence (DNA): TGTGCCAGCAGTGGCAACAGCGGATCTAACTATGGCTACACCTTC. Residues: CASSGNSGSNYGYTF.

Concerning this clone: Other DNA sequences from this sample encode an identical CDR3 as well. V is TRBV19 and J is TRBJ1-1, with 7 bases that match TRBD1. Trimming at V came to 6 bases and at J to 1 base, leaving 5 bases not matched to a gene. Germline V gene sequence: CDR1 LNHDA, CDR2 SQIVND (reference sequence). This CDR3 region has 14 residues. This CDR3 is CASSRQGGNTEAFF. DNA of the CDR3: TGTGCCAGTAGCAGACAGGGAGGGAACACTGAAGCTTTCTTT. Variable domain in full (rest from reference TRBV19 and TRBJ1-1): DGGITQSPKYLFRKEGQNVTLSCEQNLNHDAMYWYRQDPGQGLRLIYYSQIVNDFQKGDIAEGYSVSREKKESFPLTVTSAQKNPTAFYLCASSRQGGNTEAFFGQGTRLTVV.

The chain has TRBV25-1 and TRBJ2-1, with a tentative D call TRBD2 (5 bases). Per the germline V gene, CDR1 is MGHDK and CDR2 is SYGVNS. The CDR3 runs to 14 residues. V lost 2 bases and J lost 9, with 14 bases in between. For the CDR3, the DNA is TGTGCCAGCAGTGAACAGGAGGTAACGGGTGAGCAGTTCTTC. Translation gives CASSEQEVTGEQFF. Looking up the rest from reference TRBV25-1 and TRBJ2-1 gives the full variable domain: EADIYQTPRYLVIGTGKKITLECSQTMGHDKMYWYQQDPGMELHLIHYSYGVNSTEKGDLSSESTVSRIRTEHFPLTLESARPSHTSQYLCASSEQEVTGEQFFGPGTRLTVL.

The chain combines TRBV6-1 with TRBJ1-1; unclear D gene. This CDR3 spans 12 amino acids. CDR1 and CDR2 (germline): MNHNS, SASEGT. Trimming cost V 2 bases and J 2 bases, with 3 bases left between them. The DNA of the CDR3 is TGTGCCAGCAGTGAATATAACACTGAAGCTTTCTTT. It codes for CASSEYNTEAFF.

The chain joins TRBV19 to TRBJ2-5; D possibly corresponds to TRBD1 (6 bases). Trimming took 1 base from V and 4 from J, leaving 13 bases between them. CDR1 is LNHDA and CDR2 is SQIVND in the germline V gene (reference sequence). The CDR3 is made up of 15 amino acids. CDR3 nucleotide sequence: TGTGCCAGTAGTATAGGTGGCAGGGGCTCAGAGACCCAGTACTTC. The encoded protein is CASSIGGRGSETQYF.

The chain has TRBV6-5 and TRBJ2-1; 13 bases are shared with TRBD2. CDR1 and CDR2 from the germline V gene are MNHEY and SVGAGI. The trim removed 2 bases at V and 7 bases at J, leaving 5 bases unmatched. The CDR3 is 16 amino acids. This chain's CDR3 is CASSYRTSGRRNEQFF. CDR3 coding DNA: TGTGCCAGCAGTTACCGGACTAGCGGGAGAAGGAATGAGCAGTTCTTC.

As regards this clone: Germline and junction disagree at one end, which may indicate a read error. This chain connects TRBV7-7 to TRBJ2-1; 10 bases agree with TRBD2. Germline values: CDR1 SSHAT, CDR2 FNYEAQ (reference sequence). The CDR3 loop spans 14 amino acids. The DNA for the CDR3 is TGTGCTAGCAGCTTAGGGACTAGCGCGGGTGAGCAGTTCTTC. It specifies CASSLGTSAGEQFF.

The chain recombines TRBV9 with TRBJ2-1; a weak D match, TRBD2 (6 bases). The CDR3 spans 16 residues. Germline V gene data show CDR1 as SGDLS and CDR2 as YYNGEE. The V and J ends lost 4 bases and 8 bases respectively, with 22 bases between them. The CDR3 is CASSTDLGGAAYEQFF. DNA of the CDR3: TGTGCCAGCAGCACCGATCTCGGGGGAGCTGCCTATGAGCAGTTCTTC. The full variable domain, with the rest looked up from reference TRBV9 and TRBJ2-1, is DSGVTQTPKHLITATGQRVTLRCSPRSGDLSVYWYQQSLDQGLQFLIQYYNGEERAKGNILERFSAQQFPDLHSELNLSSLELGDSALYFCASSTDLGGAAYEQFFGPGTRLTVL.

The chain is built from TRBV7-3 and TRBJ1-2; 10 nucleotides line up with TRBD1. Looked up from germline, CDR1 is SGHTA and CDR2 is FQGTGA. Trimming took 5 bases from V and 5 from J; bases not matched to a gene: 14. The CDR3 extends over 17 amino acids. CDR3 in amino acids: CASSPTTLGQGHYGYTF. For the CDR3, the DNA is TGTGCCAGCAGCCCTACTACGTTGGGACAGGGGCATTATGGCTACACCTTC.

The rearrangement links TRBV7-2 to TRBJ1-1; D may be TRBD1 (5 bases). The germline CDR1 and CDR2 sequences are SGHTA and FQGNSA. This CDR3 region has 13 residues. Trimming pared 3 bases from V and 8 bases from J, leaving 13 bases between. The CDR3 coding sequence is TGTGCCAGCAGCTTTCGACTGGACATAGAAGCTTTCTTT. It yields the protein CASSFRLDIEAFF.

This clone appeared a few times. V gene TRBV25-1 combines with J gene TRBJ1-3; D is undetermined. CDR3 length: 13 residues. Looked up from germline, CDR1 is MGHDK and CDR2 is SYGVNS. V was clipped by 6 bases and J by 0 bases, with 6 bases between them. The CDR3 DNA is TGTGCCAGCAGGAGATCCTCTGGAAACACCATATATTTT. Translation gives CASRRSSGNTIYF. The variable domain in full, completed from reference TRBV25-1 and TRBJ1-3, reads EADIYQTPRYLVIGTGKKITLECSQTMGHDKMYWYQQDPGMELHLIHYSYGVNSTEKGDLSSESTVSRIRTEHFPLTLESARPSHTSQYLCASRRSSGNTIYFGEGSWLTVV.

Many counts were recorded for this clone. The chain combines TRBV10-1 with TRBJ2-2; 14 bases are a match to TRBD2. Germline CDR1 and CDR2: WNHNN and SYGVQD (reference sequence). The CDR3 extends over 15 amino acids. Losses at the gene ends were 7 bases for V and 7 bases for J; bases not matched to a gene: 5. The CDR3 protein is CASTGTSGGVGELFF. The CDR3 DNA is TGCGCCAGCACCGGGACTAGCGGGGGAGTCGGGGAGCTGTTTTTT.

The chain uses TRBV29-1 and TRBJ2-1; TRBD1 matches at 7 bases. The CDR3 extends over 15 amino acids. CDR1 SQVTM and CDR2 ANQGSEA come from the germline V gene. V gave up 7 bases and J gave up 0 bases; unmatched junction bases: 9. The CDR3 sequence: CSALGQDSSYNEQFF. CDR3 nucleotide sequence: TGCAGCGCCCTTGGACAGGACAGCTCCTACAATGAGCAGTTCTTC.

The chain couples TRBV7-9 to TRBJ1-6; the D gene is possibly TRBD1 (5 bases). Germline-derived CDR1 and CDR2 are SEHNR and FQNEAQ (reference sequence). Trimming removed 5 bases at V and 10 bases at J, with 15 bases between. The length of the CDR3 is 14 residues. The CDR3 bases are TGTGCCAGCAGCCCCGGGGGGGTGAGATCACCCCTCCACTTT. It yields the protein CASSPGGVRSPLHF.

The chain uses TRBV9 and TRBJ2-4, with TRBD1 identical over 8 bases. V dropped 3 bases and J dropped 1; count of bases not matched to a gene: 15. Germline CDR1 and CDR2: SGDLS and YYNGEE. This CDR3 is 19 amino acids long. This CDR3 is CASSESLRTGPAAKNIQYF. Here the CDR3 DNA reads TGTGCCAGCAGCGAATCTTTAAGGACAGGGCCCGCGGCCAAAAACATTCAGTACTTC.

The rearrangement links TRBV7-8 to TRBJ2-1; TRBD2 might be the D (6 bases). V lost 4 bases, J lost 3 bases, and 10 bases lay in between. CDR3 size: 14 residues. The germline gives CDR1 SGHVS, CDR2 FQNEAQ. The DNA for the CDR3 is TGTGCCAGCAGCTCTAAGACTAGCTACAATGAGCAGTTCTTC. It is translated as CASSSKTSYNEQFF.

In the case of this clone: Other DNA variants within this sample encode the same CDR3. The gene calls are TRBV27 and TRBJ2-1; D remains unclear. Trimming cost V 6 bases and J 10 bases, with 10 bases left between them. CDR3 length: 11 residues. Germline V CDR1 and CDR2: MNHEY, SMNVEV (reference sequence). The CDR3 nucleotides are TGTGCCAGCAGCCCGGGTGGGGAGCAGTTCTTC. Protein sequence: CASSPGGEQFF.

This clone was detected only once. This chain's CDR3 is CASSLVFTGELFF. The CDR3 coding sequence is TGTGCCAGCAGCTTAGTATTCACCGGGGAGCTGTTTTTT. The chain has TRBV11-3 and TRBJ2-2; D is undetermined. Germline CDR1 is SGHNT and CDR2 is YENEEA. CDR3 length equals 13 residues. Trimming pared 1 base from V and 4 bases from J, leaving 4 bases between.

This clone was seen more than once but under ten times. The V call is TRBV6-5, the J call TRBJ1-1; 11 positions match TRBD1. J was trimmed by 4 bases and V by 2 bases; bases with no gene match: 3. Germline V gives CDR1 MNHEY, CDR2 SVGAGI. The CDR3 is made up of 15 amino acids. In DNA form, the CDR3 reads TGTGCCAGCAGTTACGCTGGGACAGGGGGCACTGAAGCTTTCTTT. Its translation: CASSYAGTGGTEAFF.

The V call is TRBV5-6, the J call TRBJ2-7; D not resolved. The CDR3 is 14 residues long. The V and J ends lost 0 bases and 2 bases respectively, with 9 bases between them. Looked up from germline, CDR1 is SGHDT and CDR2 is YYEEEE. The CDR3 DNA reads TGTGCCAGCAGCTTGGGTGGCAGGCCCTACGAGCAGTACGTC. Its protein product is CASSLGGRPYEQYV.

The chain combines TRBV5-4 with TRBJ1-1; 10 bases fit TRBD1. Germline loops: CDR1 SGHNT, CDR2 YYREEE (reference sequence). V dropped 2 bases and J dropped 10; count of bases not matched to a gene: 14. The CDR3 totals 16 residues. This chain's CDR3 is CASSFDFEDRGRGAFF. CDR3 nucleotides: TGTGCCAGCAGCTTTGACTTCGAAGACAGGGGGCGAGGAGCTTTCTTT.

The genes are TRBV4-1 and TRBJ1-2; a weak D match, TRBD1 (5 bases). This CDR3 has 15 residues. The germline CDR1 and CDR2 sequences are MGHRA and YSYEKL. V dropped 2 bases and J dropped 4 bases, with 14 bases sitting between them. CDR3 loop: CASSQLLGEAYGYTF. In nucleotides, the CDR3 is TGCGCCAGCAGCCAACTCCTAGGGGAGGCCTATGGCTACACCTTC.

In DNA, the CDR3 is TGTGCCAGTAGTCTCCGGACTGAAAATAGCAATCAGCCCCAGCATTTT. As protein: CASSLRTENSNQPQHF. The chain is built from TRBV19 and TRBJ1-5; unclear D gene. V was clipped by 5 bases and J by 0 bases, with 14 bases between them. CDR1 is LNHDA and CDR2 is SQIVND in the germline V gene (reference sequence). The CDR3 spans 16 residues.

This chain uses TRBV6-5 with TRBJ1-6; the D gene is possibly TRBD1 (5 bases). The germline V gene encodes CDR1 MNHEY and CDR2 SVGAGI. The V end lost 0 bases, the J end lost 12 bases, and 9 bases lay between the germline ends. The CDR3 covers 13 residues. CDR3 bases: TGTGCCAGCAGTTACTCGGACAACTTACCCCTCCACTTT. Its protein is CASSYSDNLPLHF.

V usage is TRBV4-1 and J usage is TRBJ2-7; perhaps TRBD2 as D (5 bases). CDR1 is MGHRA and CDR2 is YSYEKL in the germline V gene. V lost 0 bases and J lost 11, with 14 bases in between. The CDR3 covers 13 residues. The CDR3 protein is CASSQDRFAGKYF. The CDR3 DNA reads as TGCGCCAGCAGCCAAGATAGGTTCGCCGGGAAGTACTTC.

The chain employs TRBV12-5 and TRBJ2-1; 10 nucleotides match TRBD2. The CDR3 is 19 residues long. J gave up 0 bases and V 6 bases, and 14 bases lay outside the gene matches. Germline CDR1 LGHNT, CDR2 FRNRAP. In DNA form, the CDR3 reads TGTGCTAGTGGAGAACCGGGACTAGCGTCCGATAGCTCCTACAATGAGCAGTTCTTC. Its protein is CASGEPGLASDSSYNEQFF.

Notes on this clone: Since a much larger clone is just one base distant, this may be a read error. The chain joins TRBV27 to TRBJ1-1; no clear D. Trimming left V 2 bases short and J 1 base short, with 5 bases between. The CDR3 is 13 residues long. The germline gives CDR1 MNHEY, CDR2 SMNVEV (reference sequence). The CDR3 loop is CASSLGGNTEAFF. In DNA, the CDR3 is TGTGCCAGCAGTTTAGGAGGGAACACTGAAGCTTTCTTT.

The CDR3 DNA reads TGTGCCAGCAGGTCCCCACTAGGATACAATGAGCAGTTCTTC. Encoded protein: CASRSPLGYNEQFF. V usage is TRBV7-9 and J usage is TRBJ2-1, with D possibly TRBD2 on 5 matching bases. The CDR3 has 14 amino acids. Trimming left V 6 bases short and J 4 bases short, with 13 bases between. Germline assignment: CDR1 SEHNR and CDR2 FQNEAQ (reference sequence).

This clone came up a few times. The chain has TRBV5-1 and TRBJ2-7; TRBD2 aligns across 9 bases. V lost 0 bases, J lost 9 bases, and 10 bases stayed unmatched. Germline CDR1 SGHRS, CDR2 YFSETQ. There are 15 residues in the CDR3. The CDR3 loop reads CASSLEVAGDQRQYF. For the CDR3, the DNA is TGCGCCAGCAGCTTGGAGGTAGCGGGAGATCAGCGGCAGTACTTC. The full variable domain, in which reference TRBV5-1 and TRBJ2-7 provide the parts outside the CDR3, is KAGVTQTPRYLIKTRGQQVTLSCSPISGHRSVSWYQQTPGQGLQFLFEYFSETQRNKGNFPGRFSGRQFSNSRSEMNVSTLELGDSALYLCASSLEVAGDQRQYFGPGTRLTVT.